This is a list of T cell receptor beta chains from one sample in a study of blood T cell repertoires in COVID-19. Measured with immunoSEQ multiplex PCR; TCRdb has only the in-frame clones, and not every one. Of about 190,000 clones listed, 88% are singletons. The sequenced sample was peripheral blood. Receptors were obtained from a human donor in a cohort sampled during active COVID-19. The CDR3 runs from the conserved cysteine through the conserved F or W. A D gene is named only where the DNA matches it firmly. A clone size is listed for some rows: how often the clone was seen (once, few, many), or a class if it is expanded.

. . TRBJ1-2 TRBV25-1 TGTGCCAGCAGTGAATACAGGGGATATGGCTACACCTTC CASSEYRGYGYTF
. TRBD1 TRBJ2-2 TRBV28 TGTGCCAGCAGTTTATTGGGACAGGGGTCCACCGGGGAGCTGTTTTTT CASSLLGQGSTGELFF
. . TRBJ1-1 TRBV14 TGTGCCAGCAGCCAAGATCTTTGGAGGGAAATGAACACTGAAGCTTTCTTT CASSQDLWREMNTEAFF
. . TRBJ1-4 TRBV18 TGTGCCAGCTCACCACAAGTTTTTCGGGAAAAACTGTTTTTT CASSPQVFREKLFF
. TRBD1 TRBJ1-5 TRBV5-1 TGCGCCAGCAGCTTGGCCGCGGGACAGGGTCAATCAGCCCAGCATTTT CASSLAAGQGQSAQHF
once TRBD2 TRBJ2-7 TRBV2 TGTGCCAGCAGTGAAGCGCGGACTAGCGGGGGGGTAACCTACGAGCAGTACTTC CASSEARTSGGVTYEQYF
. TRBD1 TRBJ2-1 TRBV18 TGTGCCAGCTCACCGAGACAGGGGAGGAATGAGCAGTTCTTC CASSPRQGRNEQFF
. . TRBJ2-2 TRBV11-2 TGTGCCAGCAGCTTGGGGTCATCGGAGGGGGCGGCCGGGGAGCTGTTTTTT CASSLGSSEGAAGELFF
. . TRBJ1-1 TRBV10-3 TGTGCCATCAGTGTTGGAAGGGATACAGGGATGAACACTGAAGCTTTCTTT CAISVGRDTGMNTEAFF
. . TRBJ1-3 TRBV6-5 TGTGCCAGCAGGAGCGACGGGAGCTCTGGAAACACCATATATTTT CASRSDGSSGNTIYF
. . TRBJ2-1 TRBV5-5 TGTGCCAGCAGCTTGGGACAGACCTACAATGAGCAGTTCTTC CASSLGQTYNEQFF
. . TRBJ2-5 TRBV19 TGTGCCAGTAGTATGGTAGGGGCCCAGACCCAAGAGACCCAGTACTTC CASSMVGAQTQETQYF
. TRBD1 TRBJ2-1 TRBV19 TGTGCCAGTAGTGACAGGGCCACCGACAATGAGCAGTTCTTC CASSDRATDNEQFF
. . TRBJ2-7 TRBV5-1 TGCGCCAGCAGTTATCAGGGATCCGACGAGCAGTACTTC CASSYQGSDEQYF
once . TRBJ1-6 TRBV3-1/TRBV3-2 TGTGCCAGCAGCCCGCTCCAGGGTAATTCACCCCTCCACTTT CASSPLQGNSPLHF